Shown below are 10 T cell receptor beta chains from a single sample sequenced in a study of blood T cell repertoires in COVID-19. This table comes from immunoSEQ multiplex PCR, and its TCRdb copy is limited to in-frame clones, with some not included. This sample has tens of thousands of clones; approximately 80% occur once, and the top ten carry roughly 10%. The sample consisted of peripheral blood. These receptors originate from a man in his fifties with COVID-19, enrolled during active disease.

The chain links TRBV6-6 to TRBJ2-7; 7 bases map to TRBD1. Germline assignment: CDR1 MNHNY and CDR2 SVGAGI (reference sequence). The CDR3 has 14 amino acids. V shed 2 bases, J shed 4 bases, and the junction held 5 bases outside the gene matches. The CDR3, as DNA: TGTGCCAGCAGTTACGGGACAGTCGGGTACGAGCAGTACTTC. Translated, it gives CASSYGTVGYEQYF.

The chain uses TRBV19 and TRBJ1-5; D ambiguous. Germline V gives CDR1 LNHDA, CDR2 SQIVND (reference sequence). The CDR3 is 13 residues long. V dropped 3 bases and J dropped 4 bases, with 7 bases sitting between them. Written as DNA, the CDR3 is TGTGCCAGTAGTATGCGCCAAAATCAGCCCCAGCATTTT. Translated, it gives CASSMRQNQPQHF.

The chain recombines TRBV13 with TRBJ2-1, with D perhaps TRBD2 (6 bases). The germline V gene encodes CDR1 PRHDT and CDR2 FYEKMQ (reference sequence). The CDR3 sequence is 13 residues long. V was cut by 5 bases and J by 7 bases, with 12 bases left in between. The CDR3 here is CASSAGLQNEQFF. In nucleotides, the CDR3 is TGTGCCAGCAGCGCGGGACTCCAAAATGAGCAGTTCTTC.

This chain connects TRBV10-3 to TRBJ2-7; 9 nucleotides align to TRBD2. Germline values: CDR1 ENHRY, CDR2 SYGVKD. The CDR3 totals 15 residues. J lost 3 bases, V lost 0 bases, and 3 bases had no gene match. The CDR3 coding sequence is TGTGCCATCAGTGAGTCGCTACTAGCGGGCTACGAGCAGTACTTC. This sequence encodes CAISESLLAGYEQYF.

The J gene is TRBJ1-5, the V gene TRBV30, with D maybe TRBD1 (6 bases). Germline CDR1 GTSNPN, CDR2 SVGIG (reference sequence). Trimming removed 3 bases from V and 3 bases from J, with 15 bases in between. The CDR3 is 15 amino acids. The CDR3 sequence is CAWSPKTGSNQPQHF. CDR3 sequence (DNA): TGTGCCTGGAGCCCCAAGACAGGCTCCAATCAGCCCCAGCATTTT.

This rearrangement joins TRBV5-4 to TRBJ2-5, with 8 nucleotides matching TRBD2. CDR3 length: 14 amino acids. From germline, CDR1 is SGHNT and CDR2 YYREEE (reference sequence). V dropped 3 bases and J dropped 7; count of bases not matched to a gene: 8. Here the CDR3 DNA reads TGTGCCAGCAGCTCGCCGGGACTAGGGAGGACCCAGTACTTC. Amino acids: CASSSPGLGRTQYF.

The rearrangement links TRBV30 to TRBJ2-1; 9 positions agree with TRBD1. The CDR3 spans 15 residues. CDR1 is GTSNPN and CDR2 is SVGIG in the germline V gene (reference sequence). Unmatched junction bases numbered 6, after V lost 1 base and J lost 5 bases. The chain's CDR3 is CAWSDYRGLHNEQFF. For the CDR3, the DNA is TGTGCCTGGAGTGATTACAGGGGGCTACACAATGAGCAGTTCTTC. Together with reference TRBV30 and TRBJ2-1, the CDR3 gives the full variable domain: SQTIHQWPATLVQPVGSPLSLECTVEGTSNPNLYWYRQAAGRGLQLLFYSVGIGQISSEVPQNLSASRPQDRQFILSSKKLLLSDSGFYLCAWSDYRGLHNEQFFGPGTRLTVL.

This clone was picked up one time. The chain has TRBV3-1 (or the pseudogene TRBV3-2) and TRBJ1-1; 7 bases align to TRBD1. The CDR3 covers 15 residues. Germline assignment: CDR1 LGHDT and CDR2 YNNKEL (reference sequence). V shed 3 bases, J shed 4 bases, and the junction held 8 bases outside the gene matches. The CDR3 protein is CASSQRPSGGTEAFF. The CDR3 DNA is TGTGCCAGCAGCCAGCGCCCCTCAGGGGGCACTGAAGCTTTCTTT.

The rearrangement joins TRBV7-9 to TRBJ1-5; 7 bases are shared with TRBD1. The CDR3 sequence is 13 residues long. In germline, CDR1 is SEHNR, CDR2 FQNEAQ (reference sequence). The V and J ends lost 7 bases and 5 bases, in that order; junction bases with no gene match: 5. CDR3 amino acids: CASNRGKDQPQHF. CDR3 DNA: TGTGCCAGCAACAGGGGTAAAGATCAGCCCCAGCATTTT.

About this clone: A read error may produce the germline difference seen at one junction end. V gene TRBV5-1 combines with J gene TRBJ2-1, with 11 nucleotides matching TRBD2. Per germline, CDR1 SGHRS and CDR2 YFSETQ. This CDR3 comprises 16 residues. The CDR3, as DNA: TGCGCCAGCAGCTTGGCGGCACGACAAACTAGCGGGAGAAGCGTCTTC. Residues: CASSLAARQTSGRSVF.